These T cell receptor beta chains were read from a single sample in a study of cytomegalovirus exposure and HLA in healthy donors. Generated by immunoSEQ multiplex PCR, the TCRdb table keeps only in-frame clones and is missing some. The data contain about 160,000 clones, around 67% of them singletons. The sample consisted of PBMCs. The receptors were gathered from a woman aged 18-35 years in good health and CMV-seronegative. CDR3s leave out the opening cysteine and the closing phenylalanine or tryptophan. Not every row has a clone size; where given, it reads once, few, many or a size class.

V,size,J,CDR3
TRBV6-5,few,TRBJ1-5,ASSPQGASQPQH
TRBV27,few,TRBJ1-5,ASSGTDSNQPQH
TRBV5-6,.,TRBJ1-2,ASSSQGVYGYT
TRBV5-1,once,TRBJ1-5,ASSLRWGVDQPQH
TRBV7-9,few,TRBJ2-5,ASSNAGIGETQY
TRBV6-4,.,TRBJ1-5,ASSPPGTGTQPQH
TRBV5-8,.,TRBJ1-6,ASRQGANSPLH
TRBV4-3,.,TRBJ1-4,ASSQDSEQNEKLF
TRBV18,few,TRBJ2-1,ASSPWDRHNEQF
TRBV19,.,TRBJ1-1,AARGNTEAF
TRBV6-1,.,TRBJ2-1,ASSGSPNRVPYNEQF
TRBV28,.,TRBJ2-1,ASSLGLGDEQF
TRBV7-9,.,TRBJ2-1,ASSSRGGGDYNEQF
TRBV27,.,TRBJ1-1,ASSYAGDLTEAF
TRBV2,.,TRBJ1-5,ASTLGEGNQPQH
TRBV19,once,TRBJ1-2,ASSIVGQGNYGYT
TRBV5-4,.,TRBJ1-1,ASSLVTGRTEAF
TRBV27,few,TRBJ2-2,ASSLSGRNTGELF
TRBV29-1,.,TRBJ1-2,SVEDRANNYGYT
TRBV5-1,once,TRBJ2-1,ASSLLASGGGGGDYNEQF
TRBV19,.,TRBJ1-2,ASQPWRGTAENYGYT
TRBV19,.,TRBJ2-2,ASSEQGIVGTGELF
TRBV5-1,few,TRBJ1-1,ASSLASVNTEAF
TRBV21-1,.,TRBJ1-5,ASSNGMKGGPLLPQH
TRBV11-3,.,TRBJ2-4,ASSSSREGNIQY
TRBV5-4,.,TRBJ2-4,ASSFQVSFVTLAKNIQY
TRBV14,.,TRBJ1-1,ASSQGWGVPRFGEAF
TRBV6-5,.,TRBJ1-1,ASSTGQLMNTEAF
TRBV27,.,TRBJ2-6,ASSSDREGANVLT
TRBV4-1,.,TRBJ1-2,ASSQAGTSGYT
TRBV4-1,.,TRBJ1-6,ASSQQTGVGSPLH
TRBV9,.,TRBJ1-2,ASSLQEGPRYGYT
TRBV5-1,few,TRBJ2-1,ASSLSLVNEQF
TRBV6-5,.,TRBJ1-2,ASSPNAQGYYGYT
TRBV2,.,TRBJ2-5,ASTFGRAFETQY
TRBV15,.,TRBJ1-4,ATSRDRGNEKLF
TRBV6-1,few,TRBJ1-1,ASSELEGTEAF
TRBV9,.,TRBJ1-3,ASRVRDSLLY
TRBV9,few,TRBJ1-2,ASSSLLQGTNYGYT
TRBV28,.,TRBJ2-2,ASRASGGELF
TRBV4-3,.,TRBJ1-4,ASSQMTTATNEKLF
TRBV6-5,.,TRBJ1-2,ASSLVGTGFGYT
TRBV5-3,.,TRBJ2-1,ARSLGTGGRNEQF
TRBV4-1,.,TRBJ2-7,ASSLEGQGLTYEQY
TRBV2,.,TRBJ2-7,ASSNRDREYEQY
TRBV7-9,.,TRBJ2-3,ASKQEGTDTQY
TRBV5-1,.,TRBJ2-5,ASSLVAGGPETQY